This entry is about one T cell receptor beta chain. This clonotype was found many times. Its recognized antigen is unknown. No much larger clone is present one base from it, and per-base qualities are unavailable. These data originate in a study of Graves' ophthalmopathy and Graves' hyperthyroidism (dated by TCRdb to about 2018). Concerning the study at large: Peripheral blood samples were taken at the time of initial diagnosis, before any treatment was given. To explore V-J signatures distinguishing ophthalmopathy from hyperthyroidism, a discovery set of around 97 patients (roughly 45 ophthalmopathy, 55 to 60 stable hyperthyroidism) was enrolled. Following sample collection, hyperthyroidism patients were given methimazole at a starting dose of 30 mg daily, and ophthalmopathy patients were given high-dose intravenous methylprednisolone. The 80 to 100 discovery patients were randomly divided into training and test sets at a 7:3 ratio. In total, 120 to 150 blood samples were TCR-sequenced: approximately 40 ophthalmopathy, 75 hyperthyroidism and approximately 17 hyperthyroidism-to-ophthalmopathy patients. In a handful of hyperthyroidism patients, the T-cell repertoires found in thyroid tissue were compared with those found in blood. The study used TCR beta repertoire signatures to distinguish Graves' ophthalmopathy from Graves' hyperthyroidism and to predict progression to ophthalmopathy. For independent validation, a separate cohort was made up of roughly 19 hyperthyroidism patients plus 17 patients who later progressed from hyperthyroidism to ophthalmopathy.

General findings and caveats noted by the study authors: In validation, the model predicted ophthalmopathy progression with about 64% sensitivity and roughly 72% specificity; some 13 predicted patients were CT-confirmed with GO in a median of approximately 6.5 months. The 13-signature model separated ophthalmopathy from stable hyperthyroidism with over 85% sensitivity and 81.08% specificity in cross-validation, and 80%/75% in the test set. Most expanded thyroid clonotypes with frequency above 0.001 were also detected in blood, suggesting blood repertoires may reflect the thyroid immune response. Sample size was not predetermined statistically, and investigators were not blinded to group allocation.

TCR beta CDR3 regions were amplified from RNA transcripts for repertoire sequencing. The first round of RT-PCR was done with HTBI primers and the Qiagen OneStep RT-PCR kit, and was followed by a second round of multiplex PCR, then size selection and purification. Sequencing of the libraries was carried out on an Illumina HiSeq2000 in paired-end mode with 100 bp reads. The paper's processing steps were these. SOAPnuke was used to process the reads, throwing out any read that had adapters, had uncalled bases, had a mean Phred below 15, or lacked an exact constant-primer or identifier match. COPE v1.2.5 was used to merge high-quality paired reads. Each unique nucleotide sequence was treated as a clonotype, and MiTCR v1.1 was used to align the clonotypes to the IMGT TRB V, D and J references. Only V-J combinations with frequency above 0.0001 were analysed, covering over 98% of repertoires. A TCR clonal expansion and chaos score per V-J combination was defined as the ratio of F50 clonal expansion to chaos observed in the TCRdist matrix. Welch's t-statistics and random forest were used to narrow the features down to more than 10 V-J combinations, which were then fed into a naive Bayes classifier. Thyroid-blood repertoire similarity was quantified with the Morisita-Horn index. Using fastp trimming at Q25 and MiXCR clonotype assembly, TCRdb reanalyzed the public sequencing data and kept in-frame beta chains. When rows share a CDR3 protein, they turn into one entry using the most common DNA and genes. The V and J calls were not made by the authors but by TCRdb's processing. The sample table contains almost 400,000 distinct CDR3 sequences; only one count was recorded for about 18% of them. The biggest ten clones account for 1.6% of the sample.

Ophthalmopathy patients were characterized by moderately to severely active disease, a Clinical Activity Score of at least 3, a NOSPECS grade of at least 4, and a disease duration under 3 months. Patients with other autoimmune diseases, uncontrolled infections, pregnancy or lactation were excluded. Clinical symptoms, serum thyroxine, TRAb, thyroid ultrasound and orbital computed tomography were used for diagnosis. Ficoll-Paque density gradient centrifugation was used to isolate PBMCs from approximately 11 ml of fresh peripheral blood. Total RNA was extracted using Trizol reagent, and RNA quality was checked on an Agilent 2100 Bioanalyzer. The sample comprised peripheral blood. This clonotype was obtained from a woman aged 18-30 years with Graves' ophthalmopathy. Donor details come from another sample of the same person, matched by shared clones.

The encoded CDR3 is CASSPQRQDYEQYF. The DNA is as follows: TGTGCCAGCAGCCCTCAGCGGCAAGACTACGAGCAGTACTTC. Here the chain combines TRBV4-2 and TRBJ2-7, with a weak D call of TRBD2 (5 bases match). There are 14 amino acids in the CDR3, from cysteine to phenylalanine inclusive. The kept DNA is CDR3 alone, 42 bases in frame from the first base. Taken from the germline V gene, the CDR1 and CDR2 loops are LGHNA and YNFKEQ. Trimming costs V 4 bases and J 3 bases, and their ends lie 13 bases apart.